The T cell receptor beta chain described here comes from a study of response to subunit inactivated influenza vaccine. Overall study findings and caveats: Seasonal influenza vaccination, on each occasion, was suggested by the authors to recruit few new T cells.

CDR1 and CDR2 from the germline V gene are SGHRS and YFSETQ. CDR3 size: 14 residues. Trimming stripped 3 bases from V and 2 bases from J, with 9 bases between. One entry per CDR3 protein, called by TCRdb with MiXCR from the RT-PCR reads. The table lists a few hundred thousand distinct CDR3 sequences, just over 20% of them singletons. In regard to this clonotype: Its antigen is not known.

The clonotype originates from a man in his fifties or sixties who received an inactivated influenza vaccine. V usage is TRBV5-1 and J usage is TRBJ2-1; D is uncertain. Sequenced here: PBMCs from blood, sampled 21 months after vaccination. The CDR3, as DNA: TGCGCCAGCAGCTCCCGAAGCACCTACAATGAGCAGTTCTTC. Translated, it gives CASSSRSTYNEQFF.